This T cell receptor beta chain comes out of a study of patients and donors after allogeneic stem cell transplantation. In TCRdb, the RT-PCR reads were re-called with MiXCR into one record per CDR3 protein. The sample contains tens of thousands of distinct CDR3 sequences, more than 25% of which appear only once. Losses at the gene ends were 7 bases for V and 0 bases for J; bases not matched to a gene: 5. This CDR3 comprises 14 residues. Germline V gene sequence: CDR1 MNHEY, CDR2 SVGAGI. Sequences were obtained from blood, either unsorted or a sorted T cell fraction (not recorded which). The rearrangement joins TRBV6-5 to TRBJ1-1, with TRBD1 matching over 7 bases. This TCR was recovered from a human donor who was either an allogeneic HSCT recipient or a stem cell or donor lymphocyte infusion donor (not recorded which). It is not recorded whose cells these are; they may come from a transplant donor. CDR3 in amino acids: CASNDGTVNTEAFF. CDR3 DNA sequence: TGTGCCAGCAACGACGGGACAGTGAACACTGAAGCTTTCTTT.